These 32 T cell receptor beta chains came from one sample sequenced in a study of blood T cell repertoires in COVID-19. Method: immunoSEQ multiplex PCR; TCRdb's copy keeps in-frame clones and lacks some. The table records roughly 230,000 clones, 82% of them present only once. The material sequenced was PBMCs or T cells enriched from blood (not recorded which). The receptors come from a woman aged 60-75 years who had recovered from COVID-19.

This chain connects TRBV19 to TRBJ1-6; D possibly corresponds to TRBD1 (6 bases). The CDR3 consists of 17 residues. V dropped 0 bases and J dropped 7 bases, with 16 bases sitting between them. Germline-derived CDR1 and CDR2 are LNHDA and SQIVND (reference sequence). As DNA, the CDR3 is TGTGCCAGTAGTATAGATGCAGGGGCAAGGAGGAATTCACCCCTCCACTTT. Protein sequence: CASSIDAGARRNSPLHF.

The chain carries TRBV7-2 and TRBJ2-7; D might be TRBD2 (5 bases). Germline loops: CDR1 SGHTA, CDR2 FQGNSA. This CDR3 region has 14 residues. Trimming removed 4 bases from V and 3 bases from J, with 13 bases in between. CDR3 loop: CASSSTYGVYEQYF. Written as DNA, the CDR3 is TGTGCCAGCAGCTCCACCTACGGGGTCTACGAGCAGTACTTC. Supplemented by reference TRBV7-2 and TRBJ2-7, the full variable domain reads GAGVSQSPSNKVTEKGKDVELRCDPISGHTALYWYRQSLGQGLEFLIYFQGNSAPDKSGLPSDRFSAERTGGSVSTLTIQRTQQEDSAVYLCASSSTYGVYEQYFGPGTRLTVT.

V and J are TRBV7-2 and TRBJ1-1, with 9 nucleotides matching TRBD1. The V and J ends lost 3 bases and 9 bases, in that order; junction bases with no gene match: 8. Germline-derived CDR1 and CDR2 are SGHTA and FQGNSA. The CDR3 contains 14 residues. CDR3 protein: CASSFFRDREKAFF. CDR3 in DNA: TGTGCCAGCAGCTTCTTCCGGGACAGGGAAAAAGCTTTCTTT.

This chain uses TRBV7-2 with TRBJ1-2; D is possibly TRBD1 (6 bases). V lost 5 bases, J lost 4 bases, and 14 bases lay in between. Per the germline V gene, CDR1 is SGHTA and CDR2 is FQGNSA. This CDR3 region has 14 residues. The CDR3 region is CASSPTGTPYGYTF. The CDR3 DNA reads as TGTGCCAGCAGCCCGACCGGGACACCCTATGGCTACACCTTC.

The V gene is TRBV20-1, the J gene TRBJ2-7, with 8 bases lining up with TRBD1. The CDR3 consists of 15 residues. The germline CDR1 and CDR2 sequences are DFQATT and SNEGSKA (reference sequence). With 3 bases clipped from V and 0 bases from J, the junction kept 7 bases outside the gene matches. In DNA form, the CDR3 reads TGCAGTGCTAGTGGAGGACAGGGTCCCTCCTACGAGCAGTACTTC. Translated: CSASGGQGPSYEQYF.

The chain has TRBV5-1 and TRBJ1-1, with 12 positions matching TRBD1. Germline CDR1 reads SGHRS; CDR2 reads YFSETQ. The CDR3 totals 15 residues. The V segment lost 3 bases and the J segment 6 bases; nucleotides outside the gene matches: 6. CDR3 in DNA: TGCGCCAGCAGCTCAGACGGGACAGGGGGCCCTGAAGCTTTCTTT. Amino acid sequence: CASSSDGTGGPEAFF.

The V and J genes are TRBV9 and TRBJ1-1, with D perhaps matching TRBD1 (5 bases). CDR3 length equals 15 residues. The V and J ends lost 2 bases and 1 base respectively, with 12 bases between them. Germline values: CDR1 SGDLS, CDR2 YYNGEE. CDR3 protein: CASSVEGWGNTEAFF. The CDR3 DNA is TGTGCCAGCAGCGTGGAGGGGTGGGGGAACACTGAAGCTTTCTTT.

CDR3 nucleotide sequence: TGTGCCAGCAGCTTGGACCGGACTTATTCAGATACGCAGTATTTT. Translation gives CASSLDRTYSDTQYF. The chain has TRBV5-6 and TRBJ2-3; weak D call: TRBD2 (5 bases). V lost 0 bases and J 4 bases, leaving 12 bases between the germline ends. CDR3 length: 15 amino acids. Germline-derived CDR1 and CDR2 are SGHDT and YYEEEE.

V usage is TRBV19 and J usage is TRBJ1-1, with TRBD1 matching over 11 bases. Germline lookup yields CDR1 LNHDA and CDR2 SQIVND (reference sequence). The CDR3 loop spans 16 amino acids. Trimming at V came to 5 bases and at J to 4 bases, leaving 9 bases not matched to a gene. CDR3 sequence: CASSRGQGGIGTEAFF. The CDR3 DNA is TGTGCCAGTAGTCGGGGACAGGGGGGAATAGGCACTGAAGCTTTCTTT.

The genes are TRBV10-3 and TRBJ1-2; 9 nucleotides match TRBD1. Germline V gives CDR1 ENHRY, CDR2 SYGVKD. The CDR3 is 16 amino acids. V shed 4 bases, J shed 1 base, and the junction held 7 bases outside the gene matches. The CDR3 nucleotides are TGTGCCATCAGTGGGGGACAGGGCCTAGTTAACTATGGCTACACCTTC. This codes for CAISGGQGLVNYGYTF.

This chain uses TRBV11-2 with TRBJ2-2; TRBD1 matches 10 bases. Germline CDR1 SGHAT, CDR2 FQNNGV. The length of the CDR3 is 18 residues. The junction had 8 bases not matched to a gene; V was cut back by 0 bases and J by 4 bases. Written as DNA, the CDR3 is TGTGCCAGCAGCTTAGATTACGCGACAGGGGGCTCCACCGGGGAGCTGTTTTTT. Amino acid sequence: CASSLDYATGGSTGELFF.

The chain employs TRBV3-1 (or the pseudogene TRBV3-2) and TRBJ2-5, with 14 bases lining up with TRBD2. The CDR3 has 16 residues. V dropped 4 bases and J dropped 4; count of bases not matched to a gene: 5. Germline-derived CDR1 and CDR2 are LGHDT and YNNKEL (reference sequence). For the CDR3, the DNA is TGTGCCAGCAGCCGAGGGACTAGCGGGAGATCAGAGACCCAGTACTTC. Translation gives CASSRGTSGRSETQYF.

This sequence joins TRBV6-2 or TRBV6-3 and TRBJ1-4; D is ambiguous. The CDR3 length is 12 residues. Germline assignment: CDR1 MNHEY and CDR2 SVGEGT. Trimming took 4 bases from V and 7 from J, leaving 7 bases between them. This CDR3 is CASSSSGEKLFF. The CDR3 bases are TGTGCCAGCAGTTCATCAGGTGAAAAACTGTTTTTT.

Turning to this clone: The sample contains more than one DNA sequence encoding this CDR3. This chain links TRBV13 with TRBJ1-6; TRBD1 agrees at 7 bases. Trimming at V came to 5 bases and at J to 1 base, leaving 8 bases not matched to a gene. This CDR3 has 17 residues. Germline-derived CDR1 and CDR2 are PRHDT and FYEKMQ (reference sequence). CDR3 sequence: CASSLRQGGSYNSPLHF. The CDR3 region has the DNA TGTGCCAGCAGCCTAAGACAGGGAGGTTCCTATAATTCACCCCTCCACTTT.

The V call is TRBV3-1 (or the pseudogene TRBV3-2), the J call TRBJ1-2; TRBD1 aligns across 7 bases. Unmatched junction bases numbered 9, after V lost 2 bases and J lost 6 bases. This CDR3 has 15 residues. In germline, CDR1 is LGHDT, CDR2 YNNKEL (reference sequence). The CDR3 nucleotides are TGTGCCAGCAGCCAATTAGGGACAGAACAACATGGCTACACCTTC. Amino acid sequence: CASSQLGTEQHGYTF.

V is TRBV18 and J is TRBJ1-2, with D tentatively TRBD1 (5 bases). CDR1 KGHSH and CDR2 LQKENI come from the germline V gene. This CDR3 is built from 16 residues. Trimming cost V 3 bases and J 3 bases, with 17 bases left between them. The CDR3 region is CASSPNRQGADYGYTF. CDR3 DNA sequence: TGTGCCAGCTCACCGAACCGGCAGGGCGCTGACTATGGCTACACCTTC.

Details on this clone: Within the sample, other DNA sequences also encode this same CDR3. The chain uses TRBV9 and TRBJ1-3, with D unresolved. V was shortened by 3 bases and J by 0 bases, with 4 bases between the two germline ends. Germline CDR1 SGDLS, CDR2 YYNGEE. This CDR3 contains 13 residues. In DNA form, the CDR3 reads TGTGCCAGCAGCGCCTCCTCTGGAAACACCATATATTTT. Amino acids: CASSASSGNTIYF.

The J gene is TRBJ2-1, the V gene TRBV2; the D gene is possibly TRBD1 (5 bases). V lost 5 bases to trimming and J lost 3 bases, with 14 bases between them. The V gene's germline CDR1 is SNHLY and CDR2 FYNNEI. There are 15 residues in the CDR3. As DNA, the CDR3 is TGTGCCAGCAGTCCAGACAGTGACATCTACAATGAGCAGTTCTTC. Translating gives CASSPDSDIYNEQFF.

This rearrangement joins TRBV29-1 to TRBJ2-1, with 15 bases aligning to TRBD2. The germline CDR1 and CDR2 sequences are SQVTM and ANQGSEA. This CDR3 region has 14 residues. V gave up 7 bases and J gave up 8 bases; unmatched junction bases: 6. The CDR3 reads CSARTSGRGDEQFF. CDR3 in DNA: TGCAGCGCACGGACTAGCGGGAGGGGAGATGAGCAGTTCTTC.

The rearrangement joins TRBV4-2 to TRBJ2-7, with TRBD1 matching over 9 bases. The CDR3 length is 14 residues. Trimming removed 4 bases from V and 4 bases from J; junction bases left unmatched: 5. Looked up from germline, CDR1 is LGHNA and CDR2 is YNFKEQ. In DNA, the CDR3 is TGTGCCAGCAGCCTACAGGGGGCGCGGTACGAGCAGTACTTC. It translates to CASSLQGARYEQYF.

The V call is TRBV7-2, the J call TRBJ1-2; maybe TRBD1 (6 bases). The CDR3 contains 19 residues. Looked up from germline, CDR1 is SGHTA and CDR2 is FQGNSA. V lost 1 base and J 7 bases, leaving 28 bases between the germline ends. The CDR3 coding sequence is TGTGCCAGCAGCTTAGTTTCGGTCGTGGAGATCGCCGTAGGGGGTGGCTACACCTTC. The encoded protein is CASSLVSVVEIAVGGGYTF.

The chain joins TRBV6-5 to TRBJ2-7, with D tentatively TRBD2 (5 bases). V gave up 11 bases and J gave up 7 bases, with 15 bases separating them. The V gene's germline CDR1 is MNHEY and CDR2 SVGAGI. The CDR3 is made up of 11 amino acids. The chain's CDR3 is CACAGALEQYF. CDR3 DNA: TGTGCCTGCGCGGGTGCTCTGGAGCAGTACTTC.

The chain employs TRBV4-1 and TRBJ2-1; the match to TRBD2 covers 12 bases. Trimming took 6 bases from V and 8 from J; bases not matched to a gene: 8. CDR1 MGHRA and CDR2 YSYEKL come from the germline V gene. The CDR3 covers 15 residues. CDR3 bases: TGCGCCAGCAGTAACCTAGCGGGGGGGCTCTATGAGCAGTTCTTC. It specifies CASSNLAGGLYEQFF.

This clone has only one observation. V and J are TRBV3-1 (or the pseudogene TRBV3-2) and TRBJ2-7; TRBD2 is a possible D gene (6 bases). Germline V CDR1 and CDR2: LGHDT, YNNKEL (reference sequence). Trimming pared 1 base from V and 5 bases from J, leaving 15 bases between. The CDR3 has 15 amino acids. The CDR3 reads CASSQVLGEADEQYF. The CDR3 region has the DNA TGTGCCAGCAGCCAAGTATTAGGGGAGGCGGACGAGCAGTACTTC.

This clone appeared a few times. CDR3: CASSSRESYEQYF. The CDR3 DNA reads as TGTGCCAGCAGCAGCCGGGAATCCTACGAGCAGTACTTC. This chain links TRBV4-2 with TRBJ2-7; possibly TRBD2 for D (5 bases). Trimming stripped 5 bases from V and 1 base from J, with 9 bases between. CDR3 length: 13 residues. CDR1 is LGHNA, CDR2 YNFKEQ, per germline.

This chain uses TRBV18 with TRBJ1-3; possibly TRBD1 for D (5 bases). This CDR3 comprises 14 residues. Between the trimmed V and J ends, which lost 3 bases and 8 bases, there was a span of 14 bases. CDR1 and CDR2 from the germline V gene are KGHSH and LQKENI. The CDR3, as DNA: TGTGCCAGCTCACCGCAGGGACTAGGTGACACCATATATTTT. Its protein product is CASSPQGLGDTIYF.

This chain joins TRBV2 and TRBJ2-3, with 11 nucleotides matching TRBD2. V shed 4 bases, J shed 6 bases, and the junction held 0 bases outside the gene matches. This CDR3 has 13 residues. Germline V CDR1 and CDR2: SNHLY, FYNNEI. CDR3 in DNA: TGTGCCAGCAGTGGACTAGCGGGGGATACGCAGTATTTT. This gives the protein CASSGLAGDTQYF.

The chain links TRBV10-3 to TRBJ1-4; D possibly corresponds to TRBD1 (6 bases). V was cut by 9 bases and J by 0 bases, with 11 bases left in between. Germline-derived CDR1 and CDR2 are ENHRY and SYGVKD. The CDR3 runs 14 residues. CDR3 DNA sequence: TGTGCCATAACAAGGACAGCAACTAATGAAAAACTGTTTTTT. Protein: CAITRTATNEKLFF.

The chain employs TRBV5-1 and TRBJ1-1; 10 bases agree with TRBD1. CDR1 and CDR2 from the germline V gene are SGHRS and YFSETQ. The junction had 11 bases not matched to a gene; V was cut back by 4 bases and J by 5 bases. The CDR3 totals 16 residues. The CDR3 protein is CASSPGTGVVQTEAFF. As DNA, the CDR3 is TGCGCCAGCAGCCCAGGGACAGGGGTGGTACAGACTGAAGCTTTCTTT.

The V gene is TRBV6-5, the J gene TRBJ2-1; possibly TRBD2 for D (5 bases). Germline loops: CDR1 MNHEY, CDR2 SVGAGI. Trimming took off 7 bases at V and 6 bases at J, with 16 bases between the two ends. The CDR3 contains 14 residues. CDR3 sequence: CASTRGSEGNEQFF. DNA of the CDR3: TGTGCCAGCACCCGAGGGAGCGAAGGCAATGAGCAGTTCTTC.

This chain links TRBV18 with TRBJ2-5; possible D gene TRBD1, 5 bases. Germline CDR1 reads KGHSH; CDR2 reads LQKENI. CDR3 length: 15 residues. The V gene lost 0 bases and the J gene lost 5 bases, with 13 bases spanning the gap. CDR3 residues: CASSPPDIPVETQYF. As DNA, the CDR3 is TGTGCCAGCTCACCACCGGACATCCCGGTGGAGACCCAGTACTTC.

The chain links TRBV19 to TRBJ2-1; tentative D call: TRBD2 (7 bases). Deletions cut 4 bases from V and 6 bases from J, with 16 bases between. This CDR3 has 15 residues. Germline-derived CDR1 and CDR2 are LNHDA and SQIVND (reference sequence). CDR3 coding DNA: TGTGCCAGTAGTAGTACAGGGAGGGGATTCAATGAGCAGTTCTTC. Encoded protein: CASSSTGRGFNEQFF.